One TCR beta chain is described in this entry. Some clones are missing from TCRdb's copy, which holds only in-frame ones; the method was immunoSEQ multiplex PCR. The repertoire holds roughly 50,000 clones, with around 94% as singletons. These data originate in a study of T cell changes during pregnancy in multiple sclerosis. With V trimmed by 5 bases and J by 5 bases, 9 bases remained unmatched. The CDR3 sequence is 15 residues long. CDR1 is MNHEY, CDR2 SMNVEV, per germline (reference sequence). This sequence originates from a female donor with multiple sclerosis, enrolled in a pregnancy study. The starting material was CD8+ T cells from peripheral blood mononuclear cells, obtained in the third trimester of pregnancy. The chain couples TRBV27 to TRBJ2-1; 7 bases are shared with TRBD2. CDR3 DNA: TGTGCCAGCAGTGATGGGGCTAGCGGAAACAATGAGCAGTTCTTC. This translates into CASSDGASGNNEQFF.